This is a list of T cell receptor beta chains from one sample in a study of blood T cell repertoires in COVID-19. Clones were sequenced by immunoSEQ multiplex PCR, and TCRdb holds only the in-frame ones, with some missing. The sample shows 150,000 to 200,000 clones, roughly 80% of them seen only once. Sequenced: peripheral blood. The receptors shown here come from an elderly woman with COVID-19, enrolled during active disease. Each CDR3 is given with its conserved first and last residue. The D gene is left open where the match is weak. Some rows have no size entry. The others give once, few or many, or a class for an expanded clone.

14	TRBV2	-	TRBJ2-5	TRBD2	TGTGCCAGCAGTAGACTAGCGGGGGGAGAGACCCAGTACTTC	CASSRLAGGETQYF
13	TRBV5-5	-	TRBJ1-6	-	TGTGCCAGCAGCTTGTCTATTAATTCACCCCTCCACTTT	CASSLSINSPLHF
11	TRBV29-1	few	TRBJ1-2	-	TGCAGCGTTGTATTAAACAGTCTGAAGACCTTC	CSVVLNSLKTF
15	TRBV7-9	-	TRBJ2-7	TRBD1	TGTGCCAGCAGCTTACCGGGACAGGGAGGCCACGAGCAGTACTTC	CASSLPGQGGHEQYF
16	TRBV6-5	-	TRBJ1-6	TRBD1	TGTGCCAGCAGTTACTGGCAGGGGGCAGGTAATTCACCCCTCCACTTT	CASSYWQGAGNSPLHF
16	TRBV13	once	TRBJ1-1	-	TGTGCCAGCAGCTCGACGATTACAGGGAAGAACACTGAAGCTTTCTTT	CASSSTITGKNTEAFF
14	TRBV18	-	TRBJ1-2	TRBD1	TGTGCCAGCTCACCTAACAGGGGGTTAGGTGGCTACACCTTC	CASSPNRGLGGYTF
13	TRBV6-5	-	TRBJ1-3	-	TGTGCCATTCGAGAAAGCTCTGGAAACACCATATATTTT	CAIRESSGNTIYF
13	TRBV24-1	-	TRBJ1-2	TRBD1	TGTGCCACCAGAGGGGGGACAGGGCATGGCTACACCTTC	CATRGGTGHGYTF
15	TRBV5-1	once	TRBJ1-1	-	TGCGCCAGCAGCTTGGGGAATAGAGGGAACACTGAAGCTTTCTTT	CASSLGNRGNTEAFF
10	TRBV20-1	-	TRBJ2-5	TRBD2	TGCAGTGCTCCGACGGGGGGCCAGTACTTC	CSAPTGGQYF
14	TRBV3-1/TRBV3-2	-	TRBJ1-3	-	TGTGCCAGCAGCCAACGGGGCTCTGGAAACACCATATATTTT	CASSQRGSGNTIYF
16	TRBV18	-	TRBJ1-2	TRBD1	TGTGCCAGCTCGCAGACCGGGACAGGGTGGGGATATGGCTACACCTTC	CASSQTGTGWGYGYTF
15	TRBV4-1	-	TRBJ1-1	TRBD1	TGCGCCAGCAGCACCGGGACAGCCCCGACGAGGGAAGCTTTCTTT	CASSTGTAPTREAFF
12	TRBV6-6	-	TRBJ2-1	TRBD1	TGTGCCAGCGGGACAGGGGGTAATGAGCAGTTCTTC	CASGTGGNEQFF
16	TRBV18	once	TRBJ2-1	TRBD2	TGTGCCAGCTCACCACGACTAGCGGAGCTCTACAATGAGCAGTTCTTC	CASSPRLAELYNEQFF
14	TRBV28	few	TRBJ1-2	-	TGTGCCAGCAGTTTACCTCGCTCAGGGTATGGCTACACCTTC	CASSLPRSGYGYTF
13	TRBV19	-	TRBJ1-1	-	TGTGCCAGTAGTACCCTGGCCACCACTGAAGCTTTCTTT	CASSTLATTEAFF
11	TRBV3-1/TRBV3-2	-	TRBJ2-7	-	TGTGCCAGCAGCCAATTCGAGGAGCAGTACTTC	CASSQFEEQYF
16	TRBV9	-	TRBJ2-1	TRBD2	TGTGCCAGCAGTCCCCTCGGACTAGCGGGATGGGATGAGCAGTTCTTC	CASSPLGLAGWDEQFF
14	TRBV20-1	-	TRBJ2-7	-	TGCAGTGCTAGTTGGCCGACCGGGAGCGACGAGCAGTACTTC	CSASWPTGSDEQYF
14	TRBV5-4	-	TRBJ2-7	TRBD1	TGTGCCAGCAGCTTTCAGGGGGCTGGTCACGAGCAGTACTTC	CASSFQGAGHEQYF
16	TRBV27	-	TRBJ1-6	TRBD1	TGTGCCAGCAGCCAGGGGGCTCCTACTCCCAATTCACCCCTCCACTTT	CASSQGAPTPNSPLHF
15	TRBV19	-	TRBJ1-2	TRBD1	TGTGCCAGTCGGCAGGGCGGGACAGGGACCTATGGCTACACCTTC	CASRQGGTGTYGYTF
11	TRBV20-1	-	TRBJ2-3	-	TGCAGTGCCCCGTCGGTCGATACGCAGTATTTT	CSAPSVDTQYF
16	TRBV18	-	TRBJ2-2	TRBD2	TGTGCCAGCTCACCTTTCGGGGGGGCGAACACCGGGGAGCTGTTTTTT	CASSPFGGANTGELFF
15	TRBV5-6	-	TRBJ1-2	-	TGTGCCAGCAGCCGGAATGTGGGGGGAGGCTATGGCTACACCTTC	CASSRNVGGGYGYTF
12	TRBV5-5	-	TRBJ1-2	-	TGTGCCAGCAGCTGGGGACAAAATGGCTACACCTTC	CASSWGQNGYTF
18	TRBV3-1/TRBV3-2	-	TRBJ2-1	TRBD2	TGTGCCAGCAGCCCTCGAGGACTAGCGGGAGGGTCGGAAAATGAGCAGTTCTTC	CASSPRGLAGGSENEQFF